A single sample is the source of the 9 T cell receptor beta chains below, sequenced in a study of graft-versus-host responses after intestinal transplantation. Assay: immunoSEQ multiplex PCR; the TCRdb copy retains only in-frame clones and omits some. This table holds 20,000 to 25,000 clones, under 50% found once. The input for sequencing was alloreactive CD4+ T cells from a mixed lymphocyte reaction culture, taken before intestinal transplant. Sample subset: CFSE-low proliferating T cells sorted from roughly 6-day pre-transplant mixed lymphocyte reaction (GvH or HvG direction). These receptors were collected from a human patient who received an intestinal transplant.

The genes are TRBV7-3 and TRBJ2-7, with a tentative D call TRBD2 (6 bases). Germline assignment: CDR1 SGHTA and CDR2 FQGTGA. Trimming removed 5 bases from V and 7 bases from J, with 18 bases in between. This CDR3 has 14 residues. CDR3 loop: CASSVGGPGGEQYF. CDR3 nucleotides: TGTGCCAGCAGCGTCGGGGGTCCCGGGGGAGAGCAGTACTTC. Based on the CDR3 plus reference TRBV7-3 and TRBJ2-7, the full variable domain is GAGVSQTPSNKVTEKGKYVELRCDPISGHTALYWYRQSLGQGPEFLIYFQGTGAADDSGLPNDRFFAVRPEGSVSTLKIQRTERGDSAVYLCASSVGGPGGEQYFGPGTRLTVT.

The chain is built from TRBV11-2 and TRBJ2-5; TRBD2 agrees at 7 bases. The V segment lost 7 bases and the J segment 2 bases; nucleotides outside the gene matches: 4. CDR3 length: 13 residues. Germline CDR1 SGHAT, CDR2 FQNNGV. CDR3 protein: CASTRGVQETQYF. The CDR3 nucleotides read TGTGCCAGCACCCGGGGGGTACAAGAGACCCAGTACTTC.

This chain joins TRBV10-1 and TRBJ1-1; D might be TRBD1 (5 bases). The germline CDR1 and CDR2 sequences are WNHNN and SYGVQD (reference sequence). This CDR3 has 14 amino acids. V lost 5 bases and J lost 4, with 14 bases in between. CDR3 nucleotide sequence: TGCGCCAGCAGTATGTCGGGGGTTTCCACTGAAGCTTTCTTT. Its translation is CASSMSGVSTEAFF.

V gene TRBV6-6 combines with J gene TRBJ2-3; TRBD2 is a possible D gene (6 bases). The germline V gene encodes CDR1 MNHNY and CDR2 SVGAGI (reference sequence). This CDR3 is 13 amino acids long. Trimming stripped 6 bases from V and 9 bases from J, with 16 bases between. CDR3 amino acids: CASRGGTSGTQYF. The CDR3 coding sequence is TGTGCCAGCAGGGGCGGGACCTCAGGCACGCAGTATTTT.

This clone was seen only a few times. The chain carries TRBV5-1 and TRBJ2-7, with 7 bases identical to TRBD2. The CDR3 sequence is 14 residues long. Germline V gene data show CDR1 as SGHRS and CDR2 as YFSETQ. With 5 bases clipped from V and 0 bases from J, the junction kept 5 bases outside the gene matches. The CDR3 protein is CASRMGLPSYEQYF. The CDR3 nucleotides read TGCGCCAGCAGAATGGGACTACCCTCCTACGAGCAGTACTTC.

This clone has only a few counts. The rearrangement uses TRBV5-6 and TRBJ2-7; D possibly corresponds to TRBD1 (6 bases). The length of the CDR3 is 11 residues. Trimming removed 3 bases from V and 7 bases from J, with 8 bases in between. Germline V lookup: CDR1 SGHDT, CDR2 YYEEEE. CDR3 amino acids: CASSSGQEQYF. The DNA for the CDR3 is TGTGCCAGCAGCTCCGGACAGGAGCAGTACTTC.

The V and J genes are TRBV10-3 and TRBJ1-2; tentative D call: TRBD1 (6 bases). Germline loops: CDR1 ENHRY, CDR2 SYGVKD. Trimming took 5 bases from V and 0 from J, leaving 13 bases between them. The CDR3 covers 15 residues. The CDR3 DNA is TGTGCCATCAGTTCCCTAGGGGGGGCTAACTATGGCTACACCTTC. This translates into CAISSLGGANYGYTF.

The chain recombines TRBV2 with TRBJ1-4; D gene uncertain. V was cut by 8 bases and J by 0 bases, with 13 bases left in between. CDR1 SNHLY and CDR2 FYNNEI come from the germline V gene. CDR3 size: 15 residues. The CDR3 loop is CASVHRPTTNEKLFF. In nucleotides, the CDR3 is TGTGCCAGCGTTCACAGACCCACAACTAATGAAAAACTGTTTTTT.

The V gene is TRBV19, the J gene TRBJ2-6; 8 nucleotides align to TRBD1. The CDR3 runs to 18 residues. Per the germline V gene, CDR1 is LNHDA and CDR2 is SQIVND (reference sequence). J gave up 5 bases and V 4 bases, and 13 bases lay outside the gene matches. The CDR3 DNA follows: TGTGCCAGTAGTAAGGACAGGGTATTCTCTGGGTGGGCCAACGTCCTGACTTTC. Its protein product is CASSKDRVFSGWANVLTF.